The 17 T cell receptor beta chains below all came from one sample that was sequenced in a study of CD8+CD57+ T cells in acquired aplastic anemia (dated by TCRdb to 2017 to 2018). The patients picked for sequencing were ones in whom flow cytometry had shown an expansion of CD8+CD57+ cells. The run used an Illumina HiSeq 2000. Genomic DNA served as template for TCR beta VDJ combination and CDR3 sequence profiling. Using fastp trimming at Q25 and MiXCR clonotype assembly, TCRdb reanalyzed the public sequencing data and kept in-frame beta chains. Entries that share a CDR3 protein sequence are merged under the most common genes and DNA. The sample table records roughly 250,000 distinct CDR3 sequences; about 44% of these occur just once. The leading ten clones occupy approximately 8% of the sample. The sequenced sample consisted of sorted CD4+, CD8+, or CD8+CD57+ T cells (not recorded which) from PBMCs. These receptors were obtained from a human donor with aplastic anemia.

This clonotype has just one count. The conserved closing phenylalanine or tryptophan is absent in this CDR3, likely reflecting a read error. The V gene is TRBV30, the J gene TRBJ1-2; D remains unclear. The V gene lost 0 bases and the J gene lost 8 bases, with 13 bases spanning the gap. The CDR3 covers 13 residues. Germline loops: CDR1 GTSNPN, CDR2 SVGIG (reference sequence). The CDR3 DNA follows: TGTGCCTGGAGTGTACTCGCGGGGAGCGGCTACACCCTC. This sequence encodes CAWSVLAGSGYTL.

This clonotype showed up just once. The chain has TRBV7-2 and TRBJ2-7; 10 bases are shared with TRBD1. Losses at the gene ends were 8 bases for V and 3 bases for J; bases not matched to a gene: 13. Germline assignment: CDR1 SGHTA and CDR2 FQGNSA. The CDR3 runs to 16 residues. In nucleotides, the CDR3 is TGTGCCAGCTCACCACCCGGGACAGGGGTCCTCTACGAGCAGTACTTC. Translation: CASSPPGTGVLYEQYF.

This clonotype was seen repeatedly, ten times or more. The rearrangement joins TRBV9 to TRBJ2-5; no firm D call. There are 15 residues in the CDR3. Per the germline V gene, CDR1 is SGDLS and CDR2 is YYNGEE. Trimming cost V 4 bases and J 4 bases, with 17 bases left between them. DNA for the CDR3: TGTGCCAGCAGCCCAGCTCTTGGGTTTTCAGAGACCCAGTACTTC. It encodes CASSPALGFSETQYF. Supplemented by reference TRBV9 and TRBJ2-5, the full variable domain reads DSGVTQTPKHLITATGQRVTLRCSPRSGDLSVYWYQQSLDQGLQFLIQYYNGEERAKGNILERFSAQQFPDLHSELNLSSLELGDSALYFCASSPALGFSETQYFGPGTRLLVL.

Regarding this clonotype: Being one base from a much bigger clone, this may be a read error. J is TRBJ2-2 and V is TRBV6-4; unclear D gene. Germline CDR1 MRHNA, CDR2 SNTAGT. CDR3 size: 16 residues. V lost 0 bases and J 1 base, leaving 9 bases between the germline ends. The CDR3 region has the DNA TGTGCCAGCAGTGACTCGATTTGCAGGAACACCGGGGAGCTGTTTTTT. Its protein is CASSDSICRNTGELFF.

The chain combines TRBV7-9 with TRBJ1-2; D not resolved. The CDR3 spans 12 residues. V was clipped by 5 bases and J by 10 bases, with 14 bases between them. From germline, CDR1 is SEHNR and CDR2 FQNEAQ (reference sequence). CDR3 DNA: TGTGCCAGCAGCCCAAGCCCCGGACTCTACACCTTC. Protein product: CASSPSPGLYTF.

This clonotype was seen a few times. This sequence joins TRBV5-1 and TRBJ2-7, with a possible D match to TRBD2 (6 bases). The CDR3 covers 15 residues. Looked up from germline, CDR1 is SGHRS and CDR2 is YFSETQ. Trimming left V 0 bases short and J 0 bases short, with 10 bases between. For the CDR3, the DNA is TGCGCCAGCAGCTTGGGGGACTGGGGCTCCTACGAGCAGTACGTC. It codes for CASSLGDWGSYEQYV.

This clonotype was counted ten times or more. The chain carries TRBV20-1 and TRBJ2-1; no reliable D call. Germline V lookup: CDR1 DFQATT, CDR2 SNEGSKA (reference sequence). This CDR3 spans 14 amino acids. Trimming removed 3 bases from V and 0 bases from J, with 9 bases in between. The CDR3 nucleotides read TGCAGTGCTAGGCCAGAGAGCTCCTACAATGAGCAGTTCTTC. It translates to CSARPESSYNEQFF.

Only a few counts were recorded for this clonotype. The genes are TRBV10-3 and TRBJ2-1; 10 nucleotides align to TRBD2. The germline V gene encodes CDR1 ENHRY and CDR2 SYGVKD. Trimming cost V 2 bases and J 7 bases; bases outside gene matches: 11. The CDR3 is made up of 17 amino acids. Here the CDR3 reads CAISEGPGTSVLNEQFF. The DNA of the CDR3 is TGTGCCATCAGTGAGGGGCCGGGGACTAGCGTTCTGAATGAGCAGTTCTTC.

Turning to this clonotype: Just one base apart from a much larger clone, this may be a read error. This sequence joins TRBV7-9 and TRBJ2-6; D unclear. This CDR3 region has 18 residues. CDR1 and CDR2 from the germline V gene are SEHNR and FQNEAQ (reference sequence). V shed 2 bases and J shed 0 bases, with 14 bases lying between them. CDR3 DNA sequence: TGTGCCAGCAGCTTACTCGAAAGCCGACTCTCTGGGGCCAACGTCCTGACTTTC. Amino acid sequence: CASSLLESRLSGANVLTF.

This clonotype was seen ten or more times. The V gene is TRBV7-9, the J gene TRBJ2-7, with 7 bases aligning to TRBD1. CDR1 SEHNR and CDR2 FQNEAQ come from the germline V gene (reference sequence). This CDR3 is built from 13 residues. V trimming: 4 bases; J trimming: 7 bases; junction bases outside the gene matches: 7. The CDR3 bases are TGTGCCAGCAGCTCCACAGGGGCTGTGGAGCAGTACTTC. Translation gives CASSSTGAVEQYF. The full variable domain, its missing parts supplied by reference TRBV7-9 and TRBJ2-7, is DTGVSQNPRHKITKRGQNVTFRCDPISEHNRLYWYRQTLGQGPEFLTYFQNEAQLEKSRLLSDRFSAERPKGSFSTLEIQRTEQGDSAMYLCASSSTGAVEQYFGPGTRLTVT.

The chain has TRBV27 and TRBJ2-3, with D perhaps matching TRBD1 (6 bases). The CDR3 totals 16 residues. Per germline, CDR1 MNHEY and CDR2 SMNVEV (reference sequence). V shed 2 bases and J shed 4 bases, with 16 bases lying between them. CDR3 protein: CASSLPYGTSPDTQYF. The CDR3 region has the DNA TGTGCCAGCAGTTTACCCTACGGGACATCCCCAGATACGCAGTATTTT.

V gene TRBV7-9 combines with J gene TRBJ2-7; 7 bases are a match to TRBD2. Germline CDR1 SEHNR, CDR2 FQNEAQ (reference sequence). Trimming removed 2 bases from V and 0 bases from J; junction bases left unmatched: 4. The CDR3 runs 15 residues. The CDR3, as DNA: TGTGCCAGCAGCTTACAGGGAGGGGCCTCCTACGAGCAGTACTTC. This encodes CASSLQGGASYEQYF.

This clonotype was detected ten times or more. CDR3 amino acids: CASSFRTINEQFF. The CDR3 nucleotides read TGTGCCAGCAGCTTTCGGACAATCAATGAGCAGTTCTTC. The genes are TRBV7-6 and TRBJ2-1; a weak D match, TRBD1 (5 bases). This CDR3 region has 13 residues. Germline CDR1 reads SGHVS; CDR2 reads FNYEAQ. The V and J ends lost 3 bases and 6 bases respectively, with 9 bases between them. Complete variable domain (other parts from reference TRBV7-6 and TRBJ2-1): GAGVSQSPRYKVTKRGQDVALRCDPISGHVSLYWYRQALGQGPEFLTYFNYEAQQDKSGLPNDRFSAERPEGSISTLTIQRTEQRDSAMYRCASSFRTINEQFFGPGTRLTVL.

A word on this clonotype: The junction and the germline gene differ at one end; a read error may be behind it. The chain joins TRBV7-9 to TRBJ2-7, with TRBD1 matching over 10 bases. The CDR3 extends over 18 amino acids. Germline CDR1 SEHNR, CDR2 FQNEAQ (reference sequence). CDR3 sequence reads: CAGSAKIPDRGSSYEQYF. The CDR3 DNA follows: TGTGCCGGCAGCGCTAAAATTCCGGACAGGGGGAGCTCCTACGAGCAGTACTTC.

The rearrangement links TRBV20-1 to TRBJ1-4, with D unclear. CDR3 size: 14 residues. Germline CDR1 DFQATT, CDR2 SNEGSKA (reference sequence). V lost 3 bases and J lost 8, with 16 bases in between. The CDR3 spells CSARIYGTEEKLFF. The CDR3 DNA reads as TGCAGTGCTAGGATCTATGGCACAGAAGAAAAACTGTTTTTT.

This clonotype was recorded at least ten times. The V and J genes are TRBV25-1 and TRBJ1-1, with D tentatively TRBD1 (5 bases). The CDR3 contains 12 residues. Germline V gene data show CDR1 as MGHDK and CDR2 as SYGVNS. V was clipped by 8 bases and J by 4 bases, with 11 bases between them. CDR3 sequence (DNA): TGTGCCAGCCCCGCCGGGGGCACTGAAGCTTTCTTT. Translated, it gives CASPAGGTEAFF.

This chain links TRBV19 with TRBJ1-3; no clear D. The length of the CDR3 is 16 residues. Germline V gene sequence: CDR1 LNHDA, CDR2 SQIVND (reference sequence). Trimming left V 1 base short and J 0 bases short, with 10 bases between. The CDR3 DNA sequence: TGTGCCAGTAGTATAGGGGCGGGGAGCTCTGGAAACACCATATATTTT. Its protein is CASSIGAGSSGNTIYF.